This T cell receptor beta chain was captured by sequencing in a study of blood T cell repertoires in COVID-19. In the authors' workflow: For nucleated cells, counts were estimated from reference gene primer amplification. Produced via immunoSEQ multiplex PCR; TCRdb's table is partial and in-frame only. V and J calls and clone size come straight from that table; D and trimming were deduced from the DNA. Of some 160,000 clones listed, around 87% are singletons. Seattle patient enrollment occurred during active infection, with longitudinal follow-up thereafter. V shed 1 base and J shed 3 bases, with 9 bases lying between them. The CDR3 is made up of 15 amino acids. Germline assignment: CDR1 SGHNT and CDR2 YENEEA.

The sequence derives from a woman aged 70-85 years with COVID-19, enrolled during active disease. The genes are TRBV11-3 and TRBJ2-2; D gene ambiguous. The sequencing sample was made of peripheral blood. The chain's CDR3 is CASSLVGGDTGELFF. The CDR3 coding sequence is TGTGCCAGCAGCTTAGTCGGCGGAGACACCGGGGAGCTGTTTTTT. Supplemented by reference TRBV11-3 and TRBJ2-2, the full variable domain reads EAGVVQSPRYKIIEKKQPVAFWCNPISGHNTLYWYLQNLGQGPELLIRYENEEAVDDSQLPKDRFSAERLKGVDSTLKIQPAELGDSAVYLCASSLVGGDTGELFFGEGSRLTVL.